The T cell receptor (beta chain) under discussion was sequenced for a study of tumor-infiltrating lymphocytes in primary liver carcinoma. It was from around 18-30 mg of unsorted bulk tissue that RNA and DNA were co-extracted. Surgeons resected the patients' primary liver carcinomas. The investigators made TCR beta cDNA from approximately 500 ng total RNA, using a constant-region primer. Three nested multiplex PCR rounds, a slightly modified ARM-PCR, produced the libraries for TCR beta. The study ran its first two PCR rounds for about 11 cycles each, using TRBV1-TRBV30 forward primers and a C-beta reverse primer. TCRdb processed the multiplex PCR reads anew with MiXCR; each CDR3 protein has one entry. The profile covers roughly 49,000 distinct CDR3 sequences, with around 77% appearing a single time and about 24% taken by the ten largest. Study results and limitations: Overlap in tumor-adjacent and tumor-blood pairs fell below that of tumor region pairs.

In regard to this clonotype: Antigen specificity is unknown.

This CDR3 has 16 amino acids. CDR1 SGHDT and CDR2 YYEEEE come from the germline V gene. Trimming took off 1 base at V and 8 bases at J, with 21 bases between the two ends. The receptor was isolated from a man between 35 and 55 years old with primary liver carcinoma and hepatitis B virus infection. Sequenced: liver tumor tissue from sampling region 5. Subset specified: tumor region T5, tumor centre. V is TRBV5-6 and J is TRBJ2-5, with TRBD2 as a possible D gene (6 bases). The CDR3 region has the DNA TGTGCCAGCAGCTTGTGCCCAGGAGGGCCTTTGGAAACCCAGTACTTC. This encodes CASSLCPGGPLETQYF.